This TCR beta chain comes out of a study of brain T cells in children with intractable seizures. There are 15 residues in the CDR3. Germline V gene sequence: CDR1 LGHNT, CDR2 FRNRAP. J gave up 2 bases and V 6 bases, and 8 bases lay outside the gene matches. The data were produced by immunoSEQ multiplex PCR, yet TCRdb's version contains in-frame clones alone and is incomplete. The sample includes roughly 80,000 clones, about 90% seen only once; the top ten take about 24%. The chain employs TRBV12-5 and TRBJ2-5, with 8 positions matching TRBD1. Specimen: peripheral blood, collected at surgery. The TCR comes from a girl aged 2-10 years with Rasmussen encephalitis and intractable seizures. The CDR3 bases are TGTGCTAGTGGATATTCCTGGACAGGGCAAGAGACCCAGTACTTC. This encodes CASGYSWTGQETQYF.